This TCR beta chain was observed in a study of T cell responses to AZD1222 COVID-19 vaccine. Study-level points and caveats: Spike-specific TCR breadth and depth went up after people got two AZD1222 doses. Every sample of the repertoires postdated the peak T cell response.

Using immunoSEQ multiplex PCR, the repertoire was profiled, and TCRdb retains in-frame clones only, with some absent. Of some 130,000 clones in the sample, approximately 84% were seen once. As for this clone: Its antigen is not identified.

CDR3 length: 14 amino acids. Trimming stripped 3 bases from V and 4 bases from J, with 13 bases between. The V gene's germline CDR1 is SGHNT and CDR2 YYREEE (reference sequence). The sequence came from an adult in good health. The J gene is TRBJ1-1, the V gene TRBV5-4; D not resolved. The specimen comprised peripheral blood, sampled on day 0 of AZD1222 vaccination. CDR3: CASSSGPLVTEAFF. The CDR3 coding sequence is TGTGCCAGCAGCTCGGGCCCCCTCGTCACTGAAGCTTTCTTT.